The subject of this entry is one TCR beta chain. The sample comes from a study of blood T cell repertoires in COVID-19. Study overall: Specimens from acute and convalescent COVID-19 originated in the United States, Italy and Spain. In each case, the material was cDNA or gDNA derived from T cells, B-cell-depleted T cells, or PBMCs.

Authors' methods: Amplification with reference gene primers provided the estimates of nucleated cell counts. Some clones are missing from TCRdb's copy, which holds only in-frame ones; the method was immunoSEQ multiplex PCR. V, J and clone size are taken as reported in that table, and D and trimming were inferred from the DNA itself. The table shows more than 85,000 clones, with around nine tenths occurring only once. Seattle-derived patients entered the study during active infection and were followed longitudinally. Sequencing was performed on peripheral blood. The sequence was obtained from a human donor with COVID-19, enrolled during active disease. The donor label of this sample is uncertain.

The CDR3 loop reads CATSLAGPSYEQYF. For the CDR3, the DNA is TGTGCCACGAGCCTAGCGGGACCCTCCTACGAGCAGTACTTC. The chain uses TRBV10-3 and TRBJ2-7; 9 nucleotides agree with TRBD2. The V gene's germline CDR1 is ENHRY and CDR2 SYGVKD. This CDR3 comprises 14 residues. The trim removed 10 bases at V and 0 bases at J, leaving 7 bases unmatched.